Below, 23 T cell receptor beta chains from the same sample are listed, as sequenced in a study of CD8+CD57+ T cells in acquired aplastic anemia. CD8+CD57+ cell expansion had been shown by flow cytometry in patients chosen for sequencing. The template used for profiling TCR beta VDJ and CDR3 was genomic DNA. TCRdb called the reads again in MiXCR, with one record for every CDR3 protein. The sample yields approximately 40,000 distinct CDR3 sequences, under 80% seen once. The specimen sequenced was sorted CD4+, CD8+, or CD8+CD57+ T cells (not recorded which) from PBMCs. These receptors all stem from a human donor with aplastic anemia.

CDR3 DNA sequence: TGTGCCACCAGTGACAGACAAGAGACCCAGTACTTC. It yields the protein CATSDRQETQYF. The chain employs TRBV24-1 and TRBJ2-5; D uncertain. V dropped 4 bases and J dropped 2 bases, with 4 bases sitting between them. This CDR3 comprises 12 residues. Germline lookup yields CDR1 KGHDR and CDR2 SFDVKD.

In its sample, this clonotype was seen many times. The rearrangement links TRBV12-3 or TRBV12-4 to TRBJ2-7; D call uncertain. The length of the CDR3 is 14 residues. Trimming removed 3 bases at V and 5 bases at J, with 14 bases between. The CDR3 spells CASSFNVVPDEQYF. CDR3 sequence (DNA): TGTGCCAGCAGTTTCAATGTCGTCCCCGACGAGCAGTACTTC.

V gene TRBV7-8 combines with J gene TRBJ1-5; no definite D call. This CDR3 is 13 amino acids long. V was clipped by 5 bases and J by 0 bases, with 5 bases between them. Germline-derived CDR1 and CDR2 are SGHVS and FQNEAQ. The CDR3 loop is CASSLFSNQPQHF. Written as DNA, the CDR3 is TGTGCCAGCAGCCTCTTTAGCAATCAGCCCCAGCATTTT.

A few counts support this clonotype. The genes are TRBV24-1 and TRBJ2-2; D gene uncertain. This CDR3 has 14 amino acids. The germline gives CDR1 KGHDR, CDR2 SFDVKD. Trimming stripped 9 bases from V and 5 bases from J, with 15 bases between. CDR3 nucleotide sequence: TGTGCCACCGGCACACCGGGCCCAACCGGGGAGCTGTTTTTT. The encoded protein is CATGTPGPTGELFF.

V and J are TRBV3-1 and TRBJ2-5, with 10 bases that match TRBD2. Germline V gene sequence: CDR1 LGHDT, CDR2 YNNKEL (reference sequence). This CDR3 spans 16 amino acids. The J segment lost 14 bases and the V segment lost 0 bases, leaving 15 bases of the junction unmatched. CDR3 region: CASSQEGSIAGGPCYF. CDR3 nucleotides: TGTGCCAGCAGCCAAGAAGGGAGTATAGCGGGGGGCCCATGTTACTTC.

The genes are TRBV24-1 and TRBJ2-5; 8 nucleotides match TRBD2. CDR1 and CDR2 from the germline V gene are KGHDR and SFDVKD. Losses at the gene ends were 5 bases for V and 5 bases for J; bases not matched to a gene: 9. The CDR3 sequence is 15 residues long. The CDR3 nucleotides are TGTGCCACCAGTGTTGGCGGGAGGCAAGGGGAGACCCAGTACTTC. This sequence encodes CATSVGGRQGETQYF.

This clonotype was seen ten or more times. The V and J genes are TRBV9 and TRBJ1-5, with TRBD1 identical over 7 bases. CDR3 length equals 15 residues. With 0 bases clipped from V and 3 bases from J, the junction kept 3 bases outside the gene matches. The germline V gene has CDR1 SGDLS and CDR2 YYNGEE. DNA for the CDR3: TGTGCCAGCAGCGTAGGACAGGGAAACAATCAGCCCCAGCATTTT. It encodes CASSVGQGNNQPQHF. Full variable domain (outside the CDR3, taken from reference TRBV9 and TRBJ1-5): DSGVTQTPKHLITATGQRVTLRCSPRSGDLSVYWYQQSLDQGLQFLIQYYNGEERAKGNILERFSAQQFPDLHSELNLSSLELGDSALYFCASSVGQGNNQPQHFGDGTRLSIL.

This clonotype appeared many times. The V call is TRBV12-3 or TRBV12-4, the J call TRBJ1-1; TRBD1 is a possible D gene (6 bases). Trimming took 5 bases from V and 1 from J, leaving 11 bases between them. There are 14 residues in the CDR3. CDR3: CASSLWTENTEAFF. The CDR3 DNA is TGTGCCAGCAGTCTCTGGACAGAGAACACTGAAGCTTTCTTT.

CDR3 loop: CASSPQSSYEQYF. DNA of the CDR3: TGTGCCAGCAGCCCACAGAGCTCCTACGAGCAGTACTTC. The rearrangement joins TRBV7-9 to TRBJ2-7, with D unclear. The CDR3 is 13 residues long. The V gene lost 5 bases and the J gene lost 0 bases, with 8 bases spanning the gap. In germline, CDR1 is SEHNR, CDR2 FQNEAQ (reference sequence).

The rearrangement joins TRBV19 to TRBJ2-3; 8 positions agree with TRBD1. CDR1 and CDR2 (germline): LNHDA, SQIVND (reference sequence). CDR3 length equals 13 residues. V lost 6 bases, J lost 4 bases, and 3 bases stayed unmatched. CDR3 loop: CASRLQGADTQYF. In DNA, the CDR3 is TGTGCCAGTAGGTTACAGGGGGCAGATACGCAGTATTTT.

The count of this clonotype is one. This chain links TRBV15 with TRBJ1-2; D call uncertain. V lost 0 bases and J 8 bases, leaving 13 bases between the germline ends. This CDR3 is 14 amino acids long. Germline-derived CDR1 and CDR2 are LNHNV and YYDKDF (reference sequence). The DNA for the CDR3 is TGTGCCACCAGCAGAGATCGGCAGGCGATGGGCTACACCTTC. It encodes CATSRDRQAMGYTF.

The rearrangement uses TRBV5-1 and TRBJ1-1; D gene uncertain. The CDR3 extends over 14 amino acids. Germline V gene lookup returns CDR1 SGHRS and CDR2 YFSETQ. Between the trimmed V and J ends, which lost 4 bases and 0 bases, there was a span of 10 bases. This CDR3 is CASSPRPMNTEAFF. The DNA of the CDR3 is TGCGCCAGCAGCCCCCGTCCTATGAACACTGAAGCTTTCTTT.

This rearrangement joins TRBV11-1 to TRBJ2-7; 8 nucleotides match TRBD2. Germline V CDR1 and CDR2: SGHAT, FQDESV (reference sequence). Germline trimming cut 1 base from V and 3 bases from J; bases unmatched to any gene: 5. The CDR3 sequence is 15 residues long. CDR3 nucleotide sequence: TGTGCCAGCAGCTTAGATGTGGGACTAGACTACGAGCAGTACTTC. Its translation: CASSLDVGLDYEQYF.

This clonotype was found once. The gene calls are TRBV10-2 and TRBJ1-5, with 7 bases lining up with TRBD1. This CDR3 is built from 13 residues. Germline CDR1 is WSHSY and CDR2 is SAAADI. J gave up 4 bases and V 7 bases, and 4 bases lay outside the gene matches. CDR3 residues: CASTTGWNQPQHF. The CDR3 bases are TGCGCCAGCACGACAGGGTGGAATCAGCCCCAGCATTTT.

This clonotype was found once. The chain has TRBV7-9 and TRBJ2-3; 7 nucleotides agree with TRBD2. The CDR3 totals 14 residues. CDR1 and CDR2 from the germline V gene are SEHNR and FQNEAQ (reference sequence). The junction had 10 bases not matched to a gene; V was cut back by 3 bases and J by 10 bases. The CDR3 is CASSLDWTSRAQYF. CDR3 coding DNA: TGTGCCAGCAGCTTGGACTGGACTAGTCGTGCGCAGTATTTT.

This clonotype appeared a few times. This chain uses TRBV19 with TRBJ1-3; D gene unclear. The CDR3 runs to 12 residues. V shed 9 bases and J shed 1 base, with 7 bases lying between them. Germline assignment: CDR1 LNHDA and CDR2 SQIVND (reference sequence). CDR3 sequence (DNA): TGTGCCAGCAGTCCTTCTGGAAACACCATATATTTT. Protein sequence: CASSPSGNTIYF.

This clonotype was recorded only once. The chain joins TRBV5-1 to TRBJ2-5; D unclear. The CDR3 has 13 amino acids. Germline-derived CDR1 and CDR2 are SGHRS and YFSETQ. V shed 0 bases and J shed 4 bases, with 7 bases lying between them. CDR3 sequence reads: CASSLAAIETQYF. The DNA for the CDR3 is TGCGCCAGCAGCTTGGCCGCGATAGAGACCCAGTACTTC.

The count of this clonotype is one. A much more abundant neighbour one base away suggests this may be a read error. This likely comes from a read error, as the CDR3 has no conserved phenylalanine or tryptophan at its end. This rearrangement joins TRBV30 to TRBJ1-1; D possibly corresponds to TRBD1 (5 bases). The V end lost 2 bases, the J end lost 1 base, and 8 bases lay between the germline ends. CDR3 length equals 13 residues. Germline CDR1 and CDR2: GTSNPN and SVGIG (reference sequence). CDR3 in amino acids: CAWSHTGNTEAFL. The CDR3 DNA is TGTGCCTGGAGTCACACAGGGAACACTGAAGCTTTCCTT.

This sequence joins TRBV25-1 and TRBJ1-4; D is undetermined. Trimming cost V 5 bases and J 9 bases, with 10 bases left between them. Germline V gene sequence: CDR1 MGHDK, CDR2 SYGVNS. This CDR3 is built from 12 residues. The CDR3 DNA sequence: TGTGCCAGCAGTACGGGGAGTCAAAAACTGTTTTTT. Translation: CASSTGSQKLFF.

Remarks on this clonotype: A read error is possible here, since a much larger clone lies one base away. The chain has TRBV12-3 or TRBV12-4 and TRBJ2-3, with TRBD2 matching 8 bases. The CDR3 is 15 residues long. In nucleotides, the CDR3 is TGTGTCAGCAGTTTAGATAGCGGGGTATCAGATACGCAGTATTTT. Translation gives CVSSLDSGVSDTQYF.

The CDR3 loop is CASSPRQRPGQAFF. In DNA form, the CDR3 reads TGTGCCAGTAGTCCCCGACAGCGCCCGGGACAAGCTTTCTTT. This chain joins TRBV19 and TRBJ1-1; possibly TRBD1 for D (5 bases). The V gene's germline CDR1 is LNHDA and CDR2 SQIVND (reference sequence). The length of the CDR3 is 14 residues. V gave up 5 bases and J gave up 9 bases, with 19 bases separating them. The full variable domain, completed using reference TRBV19 and TRBJ1-1, is DGGITQSPKYLFRKEGQNVTLSCEQNLNHDAMYWYRQDPGQGLRLIYYSQIVNDFQKGDIAEGYSVSREKKESFPLTVTSAQKNPTAFYLCASSPRQRPGQAFFGQGTRLTVV.

This clonotype was counted many times. J is TRBJ1-1 and V is TRBV7-9, with D uncertain. Trimming removed 3 bases from V and 6 bases from J, with 11 bases in between. This CDR3 region has 13 residues. From germline, CDR1 is SEHNR and CDR2 FQNEAQ (reference sequence). CDR3 loop: CASSLNNRAEAFF. In DNA, the CDR3 is TGTGCCAGCAGCTTGAACAATCGCGCTGAAGCTTTCTTT.

The chain couples TRBV7-6 to TRBJ2-3; D remains unclear. V dropped 5 bases and J dropped 3 bases, with 9 bases sitting between them. The CDR3 has 13 amino acids. Germline assignment: CDR1 SGHVS and CDR2 FNYEAQ. CDR3 sequence: CASSPQWTDTQYF. CDR3 bases: TGTGCCAGCAGCCCCCAATGGACAGATACGCAGTATTTT.